A selection of T cell receptor beta chains follows, all from one sample in a study of type 1 regulatory T cells. TCRdb re-called the reads with MiXCR, one entry per CDR3 protein. The sample lists 20,000 to 25,000 distinct CDR3 sequences, around 70% occurring once. Antigens of these TCRs are unknown. Sequencing used cultured T cells, either the whole culture or a sorted T cell fraction (not recorded which). All receptors derive from a human donor in good health. Both conserved end residues are trimmed from each CDR3. The order of the fields is D gene, J gene, V gene, CDR3 protein. The D gene is left open where the match is weak.

d_call: TRBD1; j_call: TRBJ2-2; v_call: TRBV13; cdr3_aa: ASSRGTGKGGELF
d_call: .; j_call: TRBJ2-7; v_call: TRBV5-1; cdr3_aa: ASSLQGTKAYEQY
d_call: .; j_call: TRBJ1-1; v_call: TRBV5-1; cdr3_aa: ASSPMGNTEAF
d_call: TRBD2; j_call: TRBJ2-2; v_call: TRBV12-3/TRBV12-4; cdr3_aa: ASSLLAGGSPGELF
d_call: .; j_call: TRBJ2-3; v_call: TRBV7-2; cdr3_aa: ASSIDGSTDTQY
d_call: .; j_call: TRBJ1-1; v_call: TRBV29-1; cdr3_aa: SVEEGGGLWTEAF
d_call: .; j_call: TRBJ2-3; v_call: TRBV12-3/TRBV12-4; cdr3_aa: ASSLRGRIPDTQY
d_call: .; j_call: TRBJ2-5; v_call: TRBV5-1; cdr3_aa: ASSLQGGSQETQY
d_call: .; j_call: TRBJ1-2; v_call: TRBV3-1; cdr3_aa: ASSQTADDRT
d_call: .; j_call: TRBJ1-2; v_call: TRBV4-3; cdr3_aa: ASSQAAGVDGYT
d_call: .; j_call: TRBJ2-3; v_call: TRBV12-2; cdr3_aa: ARPPTMEGLKCSADTQY
d_call: .; j_call: TRBJ1-2; v_call: TRBV4-1; cdr3_aa: ASSQPAGHGYT
d_call: .; j_call: TRBJ2-7; v_call: TRBV5-1; cdr3_aa: ASSFKDGPYEQY
d_call: .; j_call: TRBJ1-3; v_call: TRBV2; cdr3_aa: ASSEQGLAGNTIY
d_call: .; j_call: TRBJ1-6; v_call: TRBV10-3; cdr3_aa: ATTPRYTGNSPLH
d_call: .; j_call: TRBJ1-1; v_call: TRBV30; cdr3_aa: AWSVAQVTEAF
d_call: .; j_call: TRBJ1-4; v_call: TRBV4-2; cdr3_aa: ASSQGEGLGEKLF
d_call: TRBD2; j_call: TRBJ2-5; v_call: TRBV4-1; cdr3_aa: ASSTPRARTSGGEEETQY